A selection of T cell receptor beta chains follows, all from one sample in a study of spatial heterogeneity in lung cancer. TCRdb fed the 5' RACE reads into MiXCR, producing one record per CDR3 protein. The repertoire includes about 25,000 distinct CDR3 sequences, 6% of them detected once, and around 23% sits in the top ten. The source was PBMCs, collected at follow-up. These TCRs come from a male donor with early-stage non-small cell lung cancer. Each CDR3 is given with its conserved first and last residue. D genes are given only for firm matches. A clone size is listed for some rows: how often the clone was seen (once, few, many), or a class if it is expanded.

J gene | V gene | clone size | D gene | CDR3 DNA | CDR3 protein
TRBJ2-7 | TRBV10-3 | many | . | TGTGCCATCAGTGAGTCGACAAGTTTACCCTACGAGCAGTACTTC | CAISESTSLPYEQYF
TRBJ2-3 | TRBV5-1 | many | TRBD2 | TGCGCCAGCAGCTTAGAGCGGGGGGCCAGTAGAGATACGCAGTATTTT | CASSLERGASRDTQYF
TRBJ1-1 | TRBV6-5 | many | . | TGTGCCAGCAGTTACTCGGGGACGCCTAGGGCTTTCTTT | CASSYSGTPRAFF
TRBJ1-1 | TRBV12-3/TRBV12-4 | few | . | TGTGCCAGCAGCCTCGGCTTGTTATCGGACACTGAAGCTTTCTTT | CASSLGLLSDTEAFF
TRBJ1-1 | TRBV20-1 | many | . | TGCAGTGCAACCCGGCGGGCGGTCACTGAAGCTTTCTTT | CSATRRAVTEAFF
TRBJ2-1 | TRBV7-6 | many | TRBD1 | TGTGCCAACCCGGGACAGTACAATGAGCAGTTCTTC | CANPGQYNEQFF
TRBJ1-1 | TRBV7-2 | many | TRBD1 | TGTGCCAGCAGCTTACACAGGGGGGAGAACACTGAAGCTTTCTTT | CASSLHRGENTEAFF
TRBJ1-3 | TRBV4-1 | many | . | TGCGCCAGCGCCGAGAGAGCAGGGGCCTTCTCTGGAAACACCATATATTTT | CASAERAGAFSGNTIYF
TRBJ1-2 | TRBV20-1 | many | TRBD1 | TGCAGTGCTAGAGCCGGAGGACAGGGCTATGGCTACACCTTC | CSARAGGQGYGYTF
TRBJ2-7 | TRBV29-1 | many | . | TGCAGCACAAAGGGAACCTACGAGCAGTACTTC | CSTKGTYEQYF
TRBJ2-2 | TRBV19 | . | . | TGTGCCAGTAGTACGGAAACCCGGGAGCTGTTTTTT | CASSTETRELFF
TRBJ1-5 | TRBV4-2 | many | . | TGTGCCAGCAGCCAGGCCGGGACCCAGGATCAGCCCCAGCATTTT | CASSQAGTQDQPQHF
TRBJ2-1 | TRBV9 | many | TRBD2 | TGTGCCAGCAGCGTAGAGGCTAGCGGGGGCCTTGAGCAGTTCTTC | CASSVEASGGLEQFF
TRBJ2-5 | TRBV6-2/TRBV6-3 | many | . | TGTGCCAGCAGTTACTCGTCCTTGCGGGCAGAGACCCAGTACTTC | CASSYSSLRAETQYF
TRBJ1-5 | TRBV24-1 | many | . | TGTGCCACCAGTGAAAATAACAATCAGCCCCAGCATTTT | CATSENNNQPQHF
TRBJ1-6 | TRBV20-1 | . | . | TGCAGTGCTAATGGGGGGAATAATTCACCCCTCCACTTT | CSANGGNNSPLHF
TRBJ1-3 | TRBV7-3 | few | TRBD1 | TGTGCCAGCAGCCCGGGGACAGGGGCAGACACCATATATTTT | CASSPGTGADTIYF
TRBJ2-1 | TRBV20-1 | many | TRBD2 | TGCAGTGCTAGAGGCGGGAGGGCCGGTTACAATGAGCAGTTCTTC | CSARGGRAGYNEQFF
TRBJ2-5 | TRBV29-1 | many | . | TGCAGCGTTGAAGTCCCGGCGGAGACCCAGTACTTC | CSVEVPAETQYF
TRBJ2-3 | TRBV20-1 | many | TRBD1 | TGCAGTGCCCGACAGGGTTGGTTCGGTACAGATACGCAGTATTTT | CSARQGWFGTDTQYF
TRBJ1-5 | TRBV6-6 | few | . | TGTGCCAGCATAAGTTCTTATTCAGGGTTCAGTCAGCCCCAGCATTTT | CASISSYSGFSQPQHF
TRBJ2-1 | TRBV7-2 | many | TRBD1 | TGTGCCAGCAGCCCAATCTTCGGACAGGGGGATGAGCAGTTCTTC | CASSPIFGQGDEQFF
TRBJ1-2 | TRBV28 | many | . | TGTGCCAGCAGATCCCCGGGGGGGGCGGACTATGGCTACACCTTC | CASRSPGGADYGYTF
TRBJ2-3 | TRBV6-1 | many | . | TGTGCCAGCAGGCAGGGGCAGGCAGATACGCAGTATTTT | CASRQGQADTQYF